This T cell receptor beta chain was identified during a study of cytomegalovirus exposure and HLA in healthy donors. 60 Vbeta and 13 Jbeta primers were used in PCR. The repertoire was sequenced with immunoSEQ multiplex PCR; TCRdb's copy has only in-frame clones and lacks some. This sample has some 130,000 clones, with approximately 80% found just once. On this clone itself: Its antigen is unknown.

Notes on the study in general: TCR beta sequences numbering fewer than 20,000 were associated with HLA alleles at 0.05 false discovery rate in a later analysis.

V dropped 8 bases and J dropped 9; count of bases not matched to a gene: 9. Germline V CDR1 and CDR2: GTSNPN, SVGIG (reference sequence). The CDR3 covers 13 residues. The sequencing input was PBMCs. This sequence joins TRBV30 and TRBJ2-1; 11 nucleotides match TRBD1. The sequence was collected from a man under 40 in good health and CMV-seronegative. Written as DNA, the CDR3 is TGTGCCCGCCGGGACAGGGGGGGGATTGAGCAGTTCTTC. This codes for CARRDRGGIEQFF. Complete variable domain (other parts from reference TRBV30 and TRBJ2-1): SQTIHQWPATLVQPVGSPLSLECTVEGTSNPNLYWYRQAAGRGLQLLFYSVGIGQISSEVPQNLSASRPQDRQFILSSKKLLLSDSGFYLCARRDRGGIEQFFGPGTRLTVL.